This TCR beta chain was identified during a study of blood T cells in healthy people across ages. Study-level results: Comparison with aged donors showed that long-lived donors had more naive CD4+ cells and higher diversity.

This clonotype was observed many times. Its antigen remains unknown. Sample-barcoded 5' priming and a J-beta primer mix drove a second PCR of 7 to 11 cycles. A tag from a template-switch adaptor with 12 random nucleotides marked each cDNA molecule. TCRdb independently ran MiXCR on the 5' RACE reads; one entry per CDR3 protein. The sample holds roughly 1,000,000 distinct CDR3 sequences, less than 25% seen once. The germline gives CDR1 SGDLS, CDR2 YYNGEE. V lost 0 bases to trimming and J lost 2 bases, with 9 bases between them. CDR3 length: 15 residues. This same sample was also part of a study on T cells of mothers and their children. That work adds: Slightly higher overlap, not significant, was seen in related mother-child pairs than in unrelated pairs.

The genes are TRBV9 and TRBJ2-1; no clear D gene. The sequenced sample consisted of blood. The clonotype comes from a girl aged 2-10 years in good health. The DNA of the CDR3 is TGTGCCAGCAGCGTAGTATCGGACCCCTACAATGAGCAGTTCTTC. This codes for CASSVVSDPYNEQFF. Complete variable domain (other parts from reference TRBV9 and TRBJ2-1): DSGVTQTPKHLITATGQRVTLRCSPRSGDLSVYWYQQSLDQGLQFLIQYYNGEERAKGNILERFSAQQFPDLHSELNLSSLELGDSALYFCASSVVSDPYNEQFFGPGTRLTVL.